The sequence of this TCR beta chain was determined in a study of immune cell composition in non-small cell lung cancer. Study information: Tumours were mainly lung adenocarcinoma or squamous cell carcinoma.

With regard to this clone: The antigen remains undetermined.

Findings and caveats of the study: Tumour TCR-beta clonality showed no significant link to smoking pack-years. In adenocarcinoma, maximal tumour-associated clone frequency tracked TIL tumour reactivity. Squamous carcinomas (75%) more often had tumour-associated clones >0.5% than adenocarcinomas (roughly 35%).

This CDR3 region has 16 residues. In germline, CDR1 is MNHEY, CDR2 SMNVEV (reference sequence). The J segment lost 2 bases and the V segment lost 3 bases, leaving 10 bases of the junction unmatched. Some clones are missing from TCRdb's copy, which holds only in-frame ones; the method was immunoSEQ multiplex PCR. Here the sample spans around 3,000 clones, roughly 70% being singletons. The sequencing sample was made of lung tumor tissue. The receptor was isolated from a human donor with non-small cell lung cancer. J is TRBJ2-7 and V is TRBV27; the match to TRBD1 covers 7 bases. CDR3: CASSFLGQIDTYEQYF. CDR3 DNA: TGTGCCAGCAGTTTTTTGGGACAGATAGACACCTACGAGCAGTACTTC.